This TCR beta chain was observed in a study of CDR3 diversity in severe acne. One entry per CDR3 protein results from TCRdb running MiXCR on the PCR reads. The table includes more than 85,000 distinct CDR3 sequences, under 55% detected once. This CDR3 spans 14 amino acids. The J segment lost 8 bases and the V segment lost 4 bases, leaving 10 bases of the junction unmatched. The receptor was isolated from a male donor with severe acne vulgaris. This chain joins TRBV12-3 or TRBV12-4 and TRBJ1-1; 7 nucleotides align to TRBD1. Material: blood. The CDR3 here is CASSSPQQGREAFF. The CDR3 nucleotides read TGTGCCAGCAGTTCGCCCCAACAGGGGCGCGAAGCTTTCTTT.